A selection of T cell receptor beta chains follows, all from one sample in a study of CD8 T cells in ankylosing spondylitis. TCRdb analysed the 5' RACE reads with MiXCR anew, one entry per CDR3 protein. The repertoire holds about 130,000 distinct CDR3 sequences, with approximately 17% as singletons. The specimen sequenced was blood, either unsorted or a sorted T cell fraction (not recorded which). The receptor set was obtained from a male donor with ankylosing spondylitis. CDR3s include the opening cysteine and the closing phenylalanine or tryptophan. The D gene is left open where the match is weak.

j_call	d_call	v_call	cdr3_aa
TRBJ2-1	.	TRBV24-1	CATSAIRAAGEQFF
TRBJ2-2	.	TRBV5-1	CASSLLYGELFF
TRBJ2-6	.	TRBV27	CASSFRSGANVLTF
TRBJ2-1	.	TRBV7-9	CASSLDFGSYNEQFF
TRBJ2-2	.	TRBV6-1	CATDRYTGELFF
TRBJ1-6	.	TRBV29-1	CSVEVSGAGSPLHF
TRBJ2-1	TRBD2	TRBV29-1	CSVGGGRSGGYNEQFF
TRBJ1-5	.	TRBV2	CASRGVRGSNQPQHF
TRBJ2-7	.	TRBV6-5	CASSFLPPVRGLESYEQYF
TRBJ2-3	TRBD2	TRBV20-1	CSARDKLAGGDTQYF
TRBJ2-7	.	TRBV7-2	CASFLGGTYEQYF
TRBJ2-1	TRBD2	TRBV3-1	CASSQGGGNEQFF
TRBJ2-7	TRBD1	TRBV18	CASSGDRVEQYF
TRBJ2-2	TRBD2	TRBV24-1	CATSELAGDTGELFF
TRBJ2-1	.	TRBV12-3/TRBV12-4	CASSRGPDRANNEQFF
TRBJ2-3	TRBD2	TRBV6-2/TRBV6-3	CASRKLAGADTQYF
TRBJ2-4	TRBD2	TRBV2	CASSGNTAGVEGNIQYF
TRBJ2-5	.	TRBV29-1	CSVGGVRGETQYF
TRBJ2-7	.	TRBV15	CATSRDWTEYEQYF
TRBJ2-1	.	TRBV9	CASSAGRPYNEQFF
TRBJ2-5	.	TRBV4-1	CASSPRGAFNQETQYF
TRBJ2-1	.	TRBV6-2/TRBV6-3	CASTEMEEQFF
TRBJ2-4	TRBD2	TRBV28	CASGPPSSGMNF
TRBJ2-1	.	TRBV28	CASSLREPIYNEQFF
TRBJ2-1	.	TRBV27	CASSMGVNEQFF
TRBJ2-7	TRBD2	TRBV6-1	CASSEAGAVEQYF
TRBJ2-1	TRBD1	TRBV18	CASSPFVLGDRHYYNEQFF
TRBJ2-1	.	TRBV7-9	CASSPRARVGGYNEQFF
TRBJ2-4	.	TRBV6-2/TRBV6-3	CASSYEQGWAKNIQYF
TRBJ2-1	.	TRBV4-1	CASSQGERSSYNEQFF
TRBJ2-1	.	TRBV7-4	CASHIRGIPYNEQFF
TRBJ2-7	.	TRBV20-1	CSARDQNRSYEQYF
TRBJ1-1	.	TRBV25-1	CASSDLGRVGAFF
TRBJ2-2	TRBD1	TRBV28	CASTPGQGYTGELFF
TRBJ2-1	TRBD1	TRBV12-3/TRBV12-4	CASSSSGQGVTPSYNEQFF
TRBJ2-7	.	TRBV12-3/TRBV12-4	CASSLAVVEQYF
TRBJ1-1	.	TRBV24-1	CATSGVVTEAFF
TRBJ2-7	TRBD1	TRBV2	CASRVGQSYEQYF
TRBJ2-7	.	TRBV7-9	CASSMLRTPSSYEQYF
TRBJ2-1	.	TRBV3-1	CATGPPYNEQFF
TRBJ2-1	TRBD2	TRBV12-3/TRBV12-4	CASSYSGSRNEQFF
TRBJ1-1	.	TRBV2	CASLTGGEDEAFF
TRBJ2-7	.	TRBV29-1	CSARTVWSSYEQYF
TRBJ2-7	TRBD2	TRBV28	CASSLFSGRALEQYF
TRBJ2-1	.	TRBV3-1	CASSQGAVEFF
TRBJ2-3	TRBD2	TRBV29-1	CSVVGEPGLAGGQHFSTDTQYF
TRBJ2-7	.	TRBV20-1	CSASYKFSYEQYF
TRBJ2-2	TRBD2	TRBV9	CASSVAGSGSTGELFF
TRBJ2-7	TRBD2	TRBV7-8	CASSSSGRAVEQYF
TRBJ1-2	.	TRBV4-2	CASSQPVASYTF
TRBJ2-2	.	TRBV29-1	CSVEGRAGELFFF
TRBJ2-7	TRBD2	TRBV7-8	CASSSRLAGDSYEQYF
TRBJ2-5	TRBD2	TRBV3-1	CASTPGASGLQETQYF
TRBJ1-2	.	TRBV28	CASSLTLSGYTF
TRBJ2-7	.	TRBV13	CASSFILAENSYEQYF